The rows below give T cell receptor beta chains drawn from one sample of a study of cytomegalovirus exposure and HLA in healthy donors. The assay was immunoSEQ multiplex PCR, and TCRdb's table has in-frame clones only and misses some. The table shows 100,000 to 150,000 clones, with around nine tenths occurring only once. The sequencing input was PBMCs. All receptors derive from a young woman in good health and CMV-seronegative. Both conserved end residues are part of each CDR3. The order of the fields is J gene, D gene, CDR3 length, V gene, clone size, CDR3 protein, CDR3 DNA. The D gene is left open where the match is weak. Size is stated for part of the rows, as once, few or many counts, or as a class when the clone is expanded.

TRBJ1-1 . 15 TRBV14 . CASSHTGQRNTEAFF TGTGCCAGCAGCCATACTGGACAGAGGAACACTGAAGCTTTCTTT
TRBJ1-2 TRBD1 14 TRBV6-6 . CASSYLGQGGGYTF TGTGCCAGCAGTTACCTGGGACAGGGAGGCGGCTACACCTTC
TRBJ2-6 TRBD1 15 TRBV9 . CASSDRGSGANVLTF TGTGCCAGCAGTGACAGGGGCTCTGGGGCCAACGTCCTGACTTTC
TRBJ1-2 . 13 TRBV30 . CAWSPQVDYGYTF TGTGCCTGGAGTCCGCAAGTAGACTATGGCTACACCTTC
TRBJ1-1 . 13 TRBV7-9 . CASSRGGFAEAFF TGTGCCAGCAGCCGGGGGGGATTCGCTGAAGCTTTCTTT
TRBJ2-7 TRBD2 16 TRBV7-6 once CASSLAGLAGGYEQYF TGTGCCAGCAGCTTAGCCGGACTAGCGGGGGGATACGAGCAGTACTTC
TRBJ2-5 . 15 TRBV7-7 . CASSLAVSAQETQYF TGTGCTAGCAGCTTAGCCGTTAGCGCTCAAGAGACCCAGTACTTC
TRBJ2-4 TRBD1 13 TRBV10-1 once CASSSHGQGIQYF TGCGCCAGCAGTAGCCATGGACAGGGAATTCAGTACTTC
TRBJ2-7 . 13 TRBV5-4 . CASSPDPDREQYF TGTGCCAGCAGCCCGGACCCCGACAGAGAGCAGTACTTC
TRBJ2-7 TRBD1 13 TRBV10-3 . CAISPGTDYEQYF TGTGCCATCAGTCCCGGGACAGACTACGAGCAGTACTTC
TRBJ2-7 . 13 TRBV7-2 . CASSLPRTYEQYF TGTGCCAGCAGCCTCCCGAGGACTTACGAGCAGTACTTC
TRBJ2-3 . 13 TRBV27 once CASSLYLSDTQYF TGTGCCAGCAGTTTATATCTATCAGATACGCAGTATTTT
TRBJ1-1 . 12 TRBV21-1 . CASPGGSTEAFF TGTGCCAGCCCCGGGGGTTCCACTGAAGCTTTCTTT
TRBJ1-1 TRBD1 16 TRBV5-1 . CASSPLKQGWETEAFF TGCGCCAGCAGCCCACTAAAACAGGGGTGGGAGACTGAAGCTTTCTTT
TRBJ2-7 TRBD1 15 TRBV2 once CASSPPGTGINEQYF TGTGCCAGCAGTCCCCCCGGGACAGGGATAAACGAGCAGTACTTC
TRBJ1-2 . 14 TRBV4-1 once CASSQTPQGRGYTF TGCGCCAGCAGCCAAACACCACAGGGCCGTGGCTACACCTTC
TRBJ2-7 . 12 TRBV28 . CASSPIQGTRYF TGTGCCAGCAGTCCAATTCAGGGCACTCGGTACTTC
TRBJ2-1 TRBD2 17 TRBV4-3 once CASSQENAGGVFNEQFF TGCGCCAGCAGCCAAGAAAACGCGGGGGGGGTATTCAATGAGCAGTTCTTC
TRBJ2-3 . 12 TRBV7-9 . CASSRVTDTQYF TGTGCCAGCAGTCGGGTCACAGATACGCAGTATTTT
TRBJ1-5 TRBD1 17 TRBV5-6 once CASSRYQGAGSNQPQHF TGTGCCAGCAGCCGTTACCAGGGGGCTGGTAGCAATCAGCCCCAGCATTTT
TRBJ1-6 . 15 TRBV5-4 few CASSLDGQTGSPLHF TGTGCCAGCAGCTTGGATGGTCAGACGGGTTCACCCCTCCACTTT
TRBJ2-1 . 11 TRBV20-1 . CSARGYNEQFF TGCAGTGCTCGCGGTTACAATGAGCAGTTCTTC
TRBJ1-4 . 15 TRBV7-8 . CASSREGVEVEKLFF TGTGCCAGCAGCCGGGAGGGAGTTGAGGTTGAAAAACTGTTTTTT
TRBJ2-1 TRBD2 17 TRBV19 . CASSITAGRPPHNEQFF TGTGCCAGTAGTATAACAGCGGGGAGACCCCCCCACAATGAGCAGTTCTTC
TRBJ2-7 TRBD1 15 TRBV18 . CASSLQGQGVHEQYF TGTGCCAGCTCACTGCAAGGACAGGGGGTCCACGAGCAGTACTTC
TRBJ2-7 . 13 TRBV19 . CASSTKQGYEQYF TGTGCCAGTAGTACGAAACAGGGTTACGAGCAGTACTTC
TRBJ1-2 TRBD1 13 TRBV5-1 . CASSFGTDYGYTF TGCGCCAGCAGCTTCGGGACAGACTATGGCTACACCTTC
TRBJ1-1 . 13 TRBV7-6 . CASSFEKGLKAFF TGTGCCAGCAGCTTTGAAAAGGGACTAAAAGCTTTCTTT
TRBJ1-2 TRBD1 15 TRBV18 . CASSPPTGGVYGYTF TGTGCCAGCTCACCACCGACAGGGGGGGTCTATGGCTACACCTTC